The 11 T cell receptor beta chains below all came from one sample that was sequenced in a study of cytomegalovirus exposure and HLA in healthy donors. 60 Vbeta and 13 Jbeta primers were used in PCR. Method: immunoSEQ multiplex PCR; TCRdb's copy keeps in-frame clones and lacks some. The sample shows about 180,000 clones, about 79% of them seen only once. Source material: PBMCs. The source of these receptors is a girl under 10 years old in good health and CMV-seropositive.

V usage is TRBV9 and J usage is TRBJ2-1; 11 bases fit TRBD2. The CDR3 is 15 amino acids. The ends lost 0 bases at V and 4 bases at J; junction bases unmatched: 0. Germline-derived CDR1 and CDR2 are SGDLS and YYNGEE. The CDR3 sequence: CASSVASGGYNEQFF. In DNA form, the CDR3 reads TGTGCCAGCAGCGTAGCTAGCGGGGGGTACAATGAGCAGTTCTTC.

The V gene is TRBV11-3, the J gene TRBJ2-1; no definite D call. The CDR3 has 12 residues. CDR1 is SGHNT, CDR2 YENEEA, per germline. V was trimmed by 2 bases and J by 8 bases, leaving 7 bases between them. The CDR3 sequence is CASSLQRDEQFF. CDR3 in DNA: TGTGCCAGCAGCTTACAACGCGATGAGCAGTTCTTC.

The chain combines TRBV10-3 with TRBJ2-2; D gene ambiguous. Germline V gene data show CDR1 as ENHRY and CDR2 as SYGVKD. V was cut by 8 bases and J by 4 bases, with 11 bases left in between. The CDR3 has 13 amino acids. CDR3 sequence (DNA): TGTGCCATCTCGAACACGGGCACCGGGGAGCTGTTTTTT. Its protein is CAISNTGTGELFF.

The V and J genes are TRBV6-5 and TRBJ1-1; tentative D call: TRBD1 (6 bases). The germline V and J ends were trimmed by 2 bases and 0 bases, with 13 bases remaining between them. This CDR3 spans 16 amino acids. Germline V CDR1 and CDR2: MNHEY, SVGAGI. The CDR3 here is CASSYRNRDLNTEAFF. The CDR3 coding sequence is TGTGCCAGCAGTTACCGCAACAGGGACCTGAACACTGAAGCTTTCTTT.

The genes are TRBV7-8 and TRBJ1-2; TRBD1 is a possible D gene (6 bases). Between the trimmed V and J ends, which lost 4 bases and 2 bases, there was a span of 8 bases. The CDR3 has 13 residues. Germline V gene lookup returns CDR1 SGHVS and CDR2 FQNEAQ. The chain's CDR3 is CASSSTGNYGYTF. As DNA, the CDR3 is TGTGCCAGCAGCTCCACAGGGAACTATGGCTACACCTTC.

The chain employs TRBV6-5 and TRBJ1-2; D is unclear. The CDR3 is made up of 14 amino acids. V lost 0 bases, J lost 3 bases, and 8 bases lay in between. The V gene's germline CDR1 is MNHEY and CDR2 SVGAGI. The CDR3: CASSYSALHYGYTF. CDR3 in DNA: TGTGCCAGCAGTTACTCGGCCTTACACTATGGCTACACCTTC.

This clone was seen more than once but under ten times. V and J are TRBV5-1 and TRBJ1-1, with TRBD1 identical over 8 bases. Looked up from germline, CDR1 is SGHRS and CDR2 is YFSETQ. The ends lost 6 bases at V and 5 bases at J; junction bases unmatched: 12. The CDR3 sequence is 15 residues long. The CDR3 DNA follows: TGCGCCAGCACCCAGAGGACAGGGCAAGTGACTGAAGCTTTCTTT. Translating gives CASTQRTGQVTEAFF.

The V gene is TRBV10-3, the J gene TRBJ1-3, with 9 bases aligning to TRBD1. The CDR3 contains 15 residues. J gave up 1 base and V 2 bases, and 0 bases lay outside the gene matches. The V gene's germline CDR1 is ENHRY and CDR2 SYGVKD. The CDR3 DNA is TGTGCCATCAGTGAGGGACAGGGGTCTGGAAACACCATATATTTT. It codes for CAISEGQGSGNTIYF.

This clone was seen ten or more times. The chain couples TRBV28 to TRBJ1-1; 9 positions agree with TRBD1. The trim removed 9 bases at V and 2 bases at J, leaving 4 bases unmatched. CDR1 is MDHEN and CDR2 is SYDVKM in the germline V gene. The CDR3 is made up of 13 amino acids. The CDR3 nucleotides read TGTGCCAGTAACAGGGGGCACAACACTGAAGCTTTCTTT. Residues: CASNRGHNTEAFF.

The chain couples TRBV7-6 to TRBJ2-7; D possibly corresponds to TRBD1 (5 bases). The germline V gene encodes CDR1 SGHVS and CDR2 FNYEAQ. V was clipped by 4 bases and J by 7 bases, with 14 bases between them. There are 13 residues in the CDR3. CDR3: CASSSNDRAEQYF. In DNA form, the CDR3 reads TGTGCCAGCAGCTCAAACGACAGAGCAGAGCAGTACTTC.

The rearrangement uses TRBV7-7 and TRBJ2-3, with a tentative D call TRBD2 (6 bases). With 6 bases removed from V and 3 bases from J, the gap between germline ends came to 19 bases. CDR1 SSHAT and CDR2 FNYEAQ come from the germline V gene (reference sequence). This CDR3 spans 16 amino acids. CDR3 in amino acids: CASRPAAGTGTDTQYF. The CDR3 DNA follows: TGTGCCAGCAGACCCGCGGCGGGGACTGGGACAGATACGCAGTATTTT.